Shown below are 18 T cell receptor beta chains from a single sample sequenced in a study of blood T cells in healthy people across ages. Next came a second PCR, run for about 7 to 12 cycles, which used a sample-barcoded 5' primer along with a J-beta primer mix. TCRdb reprocessed the 5' RACE reads with MiXCR, giving one entry per CDR3 protein. The data hold 550,000 to 750,000 distinct CDR3 sequences, with 21% observed a single time. The sequenced sample consisted of blood. All receptors come from a man between 65 and 85 years old in good health.

Turning to this clonotype: This may be a read error: a much more frequent sequence differs by one nucleotide. The chain's CDR3 is CAGSYRQGGEEQYF. As DNA, the CDR3 is TGCGCCGGCAGCTACCGACAGGGGGGTGAAGAGCAGTACTTC. The chain couples TRBV5-1 to TRBJ2-7; 9 bases map to TRBD1. Germline V lookup: CDR1 SGHRS, CDR2 YFSETQ. The CDR3 sequence is 14 residues long.

The V and J genes are TRBV7-3 and TRBJ2-1; 11 bases align to TRBD2. The CDR3 contains 15 residues. Losses at the gene ends were 5 bases for V and 5 bases for J; bases not matched to a gene: 5. Germline V gene lookup returns CDR1 SGHTA and CDR2 FQGTGA. CDR3: CASSPTSGSNNEQFF. CDR3 coding DNA: TGTGCCAGCAGCCCCACTAGCGGGAGTAACAATGAGCAGTTCTTC.

This chain connects TRBV6-2 or TRBV6-3 to TRBJ2-4, with a possible D match to TRBD2 (7 bases). Trimming shortened V by 7 bases and J by 0 bases, and 13 bases separated the two germline ends. This CDR3 has 15 residues. CDR1 is MNHEY, CDR2 SVGEGT, per germline. The CDR3 coding sequence is TGTGCCAGCATCCCCGGGGGGCTAGCCAAAAACATTCAGTACTTC. Its protein is CASIPGGLAKNIQYF.

This clonotype was counted a few times. At one of its ends the junction is not consistent with the germline gene, which may arise from a read error. The rearrangement uses TRBV11-2 and TRBJ2-5, with D unclear. Germline CDR1 is SGHAT and CDR2 is FQNNGV. The CDR3 has 11 amino acids. CDR3 coding DNA: TGTGCCAGCAGCTTACCGCCGTTATGGTTCTTC. As protein: CASSLPPLWFF.

This clonotype has a handful of counts. This sequence joins TRBV7-2 and TRBJ2-5; D is undetermined. The DNA end is a closer match to TRBJ2-7, so the J assignment may be wrong. The CDR3 is 15 amino acids. The germline CDR1 and CDR2 sequences are SGHTA and FQGNSA. CDR3 bases: TGTGCCAGCAGCTTAAGTTTCGTTAGCTCCTACGAGCAGTACTTC. Protein product: CASSLSFVSSYEQYF.

J is TRBJ2-7 and V is TRBV5-1; D may be TRBD2 (6 bases). Deletions cut 0 bases from V and 6 bases from J, with 10 bases between. The CDR3 contains 13 residues. Germline values: CDR1 SGHRS, CDR2 YFSETQ. The DNA for the CDR3 is TGCGCCAGCAGCTTGGCTAGCGTGGGCGAGCAGTACTTC. This codes for CASSLASVGEQYF.

The rearrangement uses TRBV5-5 and TRBJ1-4; D uncertain. Trimming removed 3 bases at V and 4 bases at J, with 10 bases between. Germline V gene data show CDR1 as SGHKS and CDR2 as YYEKEE (reference sequence). This CDR3 region has 14 residues. The CDR3 is CASSYPGDNEKLFF. In DNA form, the CDR3 reads TGTGCCAGCAGCTATCCGGGTGATAATGAAAAACTGTTTTTT. Based on the CDR3 plus reference TRBV5-5 and TRBJ1-4, the full variable domain is DAGVTQSPTHLIKTRGQQVTLRCSPISGHKSVSWYQQVLGQGPQFIFQYYEKEERGRGNFPDRFSARQFPNYSSELNVNALLLGDSALYLCASSYPGDNEKLFFGSGTQLSVL.

The genes are TRBV12-3 or TRBV12-4 and TRBJ2-5; D is uncertain. With the DNA end fitting TRBJ2-1 better, the J assignment may be wrong. The CDR3 extends over 13 amino acids. CDR3 sequence reads: CASSFRVRGEQFF. CDR3 DNA sequence: TGTGCCAGCAGTTTTAGGGTGAGAGGTGAGCAGTTCTTC.

The chain links TRBV27 to TRBJ1-6; 9 nucleotides agree with TRBD1. CDR3 length: 14 amino acids. With V trimmed by 6 bases and J by 7 bases, 4 bases remained unmatched. Germline assignment: CDR1 MNHEY and CDR2 SMNVEV (reference sequence). DNA of the CDR3: TGTGCCAGCAGGACGGGACAGGGAAATTCACCCCTCCACTTT. Translating it yields CASRTGQGNSPLHF.

Only a few counts were recorded for this clonotype. The rearrangement uses TRBV12-3 or TRBV12-4 and TRBJ2-3; a possible D gene is TRBD2 (6 bases). Trimming shortened V by 7 bases and J by 4 bases, and 12 bases separated the two germline ends. The CDR3 spans 13 residues. This CDR3 reads CASNWGEADTQYF. In DNA, the CDR3 is TGTGCCAGCAATTGGGGGGAGGCAGATACGCAGTATTTT.

The chain links TRBV10-3 to TRBJ2-7; the D is unclear. The end of the DNA is better explained by TRBJ2-5, so the J call may be wrong. The CDR3 extends over 11 amino acids. Germline-derived CDR1 and CDR2 are ENHRY and SYGVKD. CDR3 region: CAISGDETQYF. CDR3 nucleotide sequence: TGTGCCATCAGTGGCGATGAGACCCAGTACTTC.

This clonotype was seen a few times. V usage is TRBV4-3 and J usage is TRBJ2-4, with no clear D. The CDR3 has 14 amino acids. Trimming removed 4 bases at V and 4 bases at J, with 11 bases between. Germline V gives CDR1 LGHNA, CDR2 YSLEER. The CDR3: CASSPNVGKNIQYF. For the CDR3, the DNA is TGCGCCAGCAGCCCAAACGTGGGAAAAAACATTCAGTACTTC.

This clonotype was recorded a few times. V is TRBV3-1 and J is TRBJ2-1; 8 nucleotides line up with TRBD2. CDR1 is LGHDT, CDR2 YNNKEL, per germline (reference sequence). The CDR3 runs to 16 residues. V trimming: 4 bases; J trimming: 8 bases; junction bases outside the gene matches: 13. Here the CDR3 DNA reads TGTGCCAGCAGCCTCAAGTCGGGAGGGCCTTTACATGAGCAGTTCTTC. The encoded protein is CASSLKSGGPLHEQFF.

A few counts support this clonotype. The V call is TRBV20-1, the J call TRBJ2-5, with D unresolved. Germline assignment: CDR1 DFQATT and CDR2 SNEGSKA (reference sequence). The ends were cut back, 1 base at V and 0 bases at J, with 6 bases in the middle. The CDR3 consists of 13 residues. CDR3 in DNA: TGCAGTGCTAGAGTCGGCAACCAAGAGACCCAGTACTTC. It specifies CSARVGNQETQYF.

DNA of the CDR3: TGTGCCAGTAGGGACAGCGAAGCTTTCTTT. Amino acid sequence: CASRDSEAFF. This sequence joins TRBV19 and TRBJ1-1, with D possibly TRBD1 on 6 matching bases. V was shortened by 6 bases and J by 8 bases, with 7 bases between the two germline ends. The CDR3 length is 10 residues. From germline, CDR1 is LNHDA and CDR2 SQIVND (reference sequence).

The V call is TRBV29-1, the J call TRBJ1-2, with no clear D. V was trimmed by 7 bases and J by 8 bases, leaving 23 bases between them. The CDR3 length is 14 residues. Germline CDR1 SQVTM, CDR2 ANQGSEA. The CDR3 region has the DNA TGCAGCGCCACCGACCTGGTGGGAGGGTTAGGCTACACCTTC. This sequence encodes CSATDLVGGLGYTF.

The V gene is TRBV9, the J gene TRBJ1-6, with D uncertain. CDR1 and CDR2 from the germline V gene are SGDLS and YYNGEE. The CDR3 is 14 amino acids. Trimming took 6 bases from V and 7 from J, leaving 14 bases between them. Here the CDR3 DNA reads TGTGCCAGCACCAAAACTTCGGGCAATTCACCCCTCCACTTT. It yields the protein CASTKTSGNSPLHF.

V usage is TRBV6-5 and J usage is TRBJ1-2; 7 bases line up with TRBD1. CDR3 size: 15 residues. Trimming removed 2 bases from V and 4 bases from J; junction bases left unmatched: 7. Germline values: CDR1 MNHEY, CDR2 SVGAGI. Here the CDR3 reads CASSYGRGLGYGYTF. The DNA for the CDR3 is TGTGCCAGCAGTTACGGAAGGGGGCTTGGCTATGGCTACACCTTC.